These 5 T cell receptor beta chains were sequenced from one sample in a study of T cell responses to AZD1222 COVID-19 vaccine. Using immunoSEQ multiplex PCR, the repertoire was profiled, and TCRdb retains in-frame clones only, with some absent. The data contain 80,000 to 95,000 clones, around nine tenths of them singletons. This material consisted of peripheral blood, taken 28 days after the second AZD1222 dose. These receptors originate from an adult who received the AZD1222 COVID-19 vaccine.

The V call is TRBV7-6, the J call TRBJ2-7; 11 nucleotides align to TRBD2. The CDR3 totals 15 residues. CDR1 SGHVS and CDR2 FNYEAQ come from the germline V gene. V shed 5 bases, J shed 5 bases, and the junction held 8 bases outside the gene matches. CDR3 coding DNA: TGTGCCAGCAGCCGAAATCTAGCGGGAGGCCACGAGCAGTACTTC. This translates into CASSRNLAGGHEQYF. Full variable domain (missing parts from reference TRBV7-6 and TRBJ2-7): GAGVSQSPRYKVTKRGQDVALRCDPISGHVSLYWYRQALGQGPEFLTYFNYEAQQDKSGLPNDRFSAERPEGSISTLTIQRTEQRDSAMYRCASSRNLAGGHEQYFGPGTRLTVT.

This sequence joins TRBV7-9 and TRBJ1-4; D unclear. This CDR3 has 13 residues. The V end was cut by 1 base, the J end by 8 bases, with 8 bases between. CDR1 and CDR2 from the germline V gene are SEHNR and FQNEAQ (reference sequence). CDR3 protein: CASSLEGTEKLFF. The CDR3 coding sequence is TGTGCCAGCAGCTTAGAAGGTACCGAAAAACTGTTTTTT.

J is TRBJ2-4 and V is TRBV15, with D possibly matching TRBD1 (6 bases). The CDR3 runs to 15 residues. Per the germline V gene, CDR1 is LNHNV and CDR2 is YYDKDF (reference sequence). Trimming stripped 0 bases from V and 8 bases from J, with 14 bases between. The CDR3 spells CATSREFGQSYIQYF. As DNA, the CDR3 is TGTGCCACCAGCAGAGAGTTCGGACAGTCTTACATTCAGTACTTC. The full variable domain, with the rest looked up from reference TRBV15 and TRBJ2-4, is DAMVIQNPRYQVTQFGKPVTLSCSQTLNHNVMYWYQQKSSQAPKLLFHYYDKDFNNEADTPDNFQSRRPNTSFCFLDIRSPGLGDTAMYLCATSREFGQSYIQYFGAGTRLSVL.

The V gene is TRBV3-1 (or the pseudogene TRBV3-2), the J gene TRBJ1-2, with a tentative D call TRBD1 (5 bases). V was pared by 0 bases and J by 8 bases, with 13 bases between. Germline values: CDR1 LGHDT, CDR2 YNNKEL (reference sequence). This CDR3 contains 14 residues. The CDR3 nucleotides read TGTGCCAGCAGCCAAGATACGCAGGGACGCGGCTACACCTTC. Translating it yields CASSQDTQGRGYTF.

The V call is TRBV19, the J call TRBJ1-1; D uncertain. The CDR3 contains 15 residues. The germline V and J ends were trimmed by 3 bases and 0 bases, with 11 bases remaining between them. Germline CDR1 reads LNHDA; CDR2 reads SQIVND (reference sequence). The CDR3 loop is CASSILGIVNTEAFF. CDR3 in DNA: TGTGCCAGTAGTATCCTTGGTATAGTGAACACTGAAGCTTTCTTT.